The T cell receptor beta chain described here comes from a study of CD8+ T cells in alopecia areata (dated by TCRdb to between 2018 and 2020). Study-level background: High-throughput TCRbeta sequencing was used to examine T cell clonal expansion in alopecia areata in both the C3H/HeJ mouse model and human patients. Clonality in the scalp was compared among normal scalp (n=4), patchy alopecia areata scalp (n=8), and alopecia totalis/universalis scalp (n=8). RNA was extracted with the PAXgene miRNA kit for fixed scalp, the miRNeasy kit for PBMCs, and the RNeasy kit for mouse skin. On the human side, TCRbeta sequencing was run on scalp tissue and on sorted CD4+ and CD8+ peripheral blood T cells from healthy controls and from alopecia areata patients with either patchy or totalis/universalis disease. Amplification of TCRbeta CDR3 regions was done by immunoSEQ multiplex PCR using 35 Vbeta forward primers and 13 Jbeta reverse primers.

Reading from cysteine to phenylalanine, the CDR3 counts 13 amino acids. Only the CDR3 portion is preserved as DNA: 39 bases, with reading frame beginning at the first base. CDR1 and CDR2, looked up from the germline V gene (reference sequence), are LNHDA and SQIVND. V lost 4 bases and J lost 3 bases, and the count of bases not matched to a germline gene is 2. As regards this clone: Its antigen is currently not known. Base qualities are not provided; no much larger clone lies one nucleotide away.

The method was the immunoSEQ multiplex PCR assay. For TCR sequencing, RNA was extracted from every sample and reverse transcribed into cDNA to serve as template. SuperScript III was used to make first-strand cDNA, primed with a 2:1 mix of oligo-dT and random hexamers. A synthetic immune receptor repertoire was used to measure amplification bias, and any remaining bias was corrected computationally. Concerning the study's data processing: After raw reads were preprocessed to remove errors, the CDR3 was defined following IMGT conventions as running from the conserved cysteine to phenylalanine. Clonality was computed as 1 minus the Shannon entropy, with the entropy normalized by log2 of the number of productive unique TCRs. Whether scalp clones were CD4 or CD8 was inferred by matching scalp TCRbeta sequences against CD4 and CD8 repertoires sorted from blood. TCRdb obtained this table from immuneACCESS and retained in-frame rearrangements with V and J assigned. These tables miss some clones; where compared with another copy, unresolved V genes account for less than half of the shortfall, and the remainder is unexplained. Clonal size and the V and J genes are those of that table, whereas D and trimming came from the DNA. The sample table records roughly 150,000 clones; about three fifths of these occur just once. The top ten constitute 35% to 45% of the sample.

General findings and caveats noted by the study authors: Higher clonality and more expanded CD8+ clones were observed in lesional scalp than in normal scalp, particularly in alopecia totalis/universalis, a finding suggestive of antigenic drive. Resident alphabeta T cells in normal human skin are also sequenced, complicating scalp TCR repertoire analysis, unlike mouse skin dominated by gammadelta T cells. Compared with mice, TCR sequences shared between patients were less clear, possibly partly because of HLA diversity across the patient population.

PBMCs were isolated by density centrifugation and stained for CD3, CD4 and CD8, after which CD4+ and CD8+ T cells were sorted on a FACSAria. Scalp biopsies and blood samples were provided by unaffected controls. This chain is built from TRBV19 and TRBJ2-7; TRBD2 fits 8 bases in the junction. Sequenced sample: CD8+ T cells sorted from blood. The TCR comes from a human donor in good health. The CDR3 is CASSSTSGYEQYF. The bases read TGTGCCAGTAGTAGCACTAGCGGCTACGAGCAGTACTTC.